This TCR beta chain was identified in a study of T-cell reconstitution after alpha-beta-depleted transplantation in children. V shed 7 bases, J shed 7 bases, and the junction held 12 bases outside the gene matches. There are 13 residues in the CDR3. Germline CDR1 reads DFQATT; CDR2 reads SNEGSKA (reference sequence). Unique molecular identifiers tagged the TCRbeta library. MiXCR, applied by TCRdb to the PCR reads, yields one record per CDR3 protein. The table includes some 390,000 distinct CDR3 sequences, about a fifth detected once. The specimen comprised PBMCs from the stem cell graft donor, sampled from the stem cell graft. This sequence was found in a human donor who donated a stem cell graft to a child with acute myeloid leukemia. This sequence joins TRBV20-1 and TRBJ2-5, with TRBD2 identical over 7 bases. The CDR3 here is CSVSGLGGRTQYF. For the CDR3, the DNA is TGCAGTGTCTCAGGGTTGGGGGGGAGGACCCAGTACTTC.